The 7 T cell receptor beta chains presented below share a single source sample, sequenced in a study of T cell changes during pregnancy in multiple sclerosis. Libraries were prepared by immunoSEQ multiplex PCR; TCRdb keeps only in-frame clonotypes and omits some of them. The table has some 30,000 clones, around 89% seen once. The sample in question was CD8+ T cells from peripheral blood mononuclear cells, obtained after pregnancy. Source of these receptors: a female donor with multiple sclerosis, enrolled in a pregnancy study.

The V gene is TRBV4-2, the J gene TRBJ2-7; 9 nucleotides line up with TRBD2. This CDR3 region has 14 residues. Trimming took 4 bases from V and 6 from J; bases not matched to a gene: 7. In germline, CDR1 is LGHNA, CDR2 YNFKEQ. CDR3 bases: TGTGCCAGCAGCCCCCCGGGACTAGCCTCCGAGCAGTACTTC. Amino acid sequence: CASSPPGLASEQYF.

V usage is TRBV11-2 and J usage is TRBJ2-3, with 8 bases that match TRBD1. Trimming cost V 4 bases and J 0 bases; bases outside gene matches: 6. Germline CDR1 SGHAT, CDR2 FQNNGV. The CDR3 consists of 16 residues. For the CDR3, the DNA is TGTGCCAGCAGCTCCGGACAGGGCTTAAGCACAGATACGCAGTATTTT. Its translation: CASSSGQGLSTDTQYF.

The chain combines TRBV5-8 with TRBJ2-7; 10 nucleotides match TRBD1. Germline trimming cut 7 bases from V and 3 bases from J; bases unmatched to any gene: 7. CDR1 and CDR2 (germline): SGHTS, YDEGEE. This CDR3 comprises 14 residues. The CDR3 DNA reads TGTGCCAGCTTCACCGGGACAGGGGTCTACGAGCAGTACTTC. This gives the protein CASFTGTGVYEQYF.

The gene calls are TRBV5-8 and TRBJ2-1, with TRBD1 identical over 8 bases. The CDR3 runs 16 residues. From germline, CDR1 is SGHTS and CDR2 YDEGEE. Trimming removed 0 bases from V and 6 bases from J; junction bases left unmatched: 8. Here the CDR3 DNA reads TGTGCCAGCAGCTTGGGGTACTACAGGGGGACCAATGAGCAGTTCTTC. Translating gives CASSLGYYRGTNEQFF.

CDR3 protein: CASSPLAGGPDTQYF. CDR3 bases: TGTGCCAGCAGCCCGCTAGCGGGAGGTCCGGATACGCAGTATTTT. V gene TRBV14 combines with J gene TRBJ2-3, with TRBD2 identical over 11 bases. The CDR3 is 15 amino acids. The V segment lost 4 bases and the J segment 6 bases; nucleotides outside the gene matches: 6. The germline CDR1 and CDR2 sequences are SGHDN and FVKESK.

The V and J genes are TRBV9 and TRBJ1-1; D gene uncertain. Germline-derived CDR1 and CDR2 are SGDLS and YYNGEE. V lost 0 bases, J lost 0 bases, and 12 bases lay in between. The CDR3 extends over 16 amino acids. The CDR3 region is CASSVALNDLNTEAFF. In DNA, the CDR3 is TGTGCCAGCAGCGTAGCTTTGAATGACTTGAACACTGAAGCTTTCTTT. Using reference TRBV9 and TRBJ1-1 for the parts outside the CDR3, the full variable domain is DSGVTQTPKHLITATGQRVTLRCSPRSGDLSVYWYQQSLDQGLQFLIQYYNGEERAKGNILERFSAQQFPDLHSELNLSSLELGDSALYFCASSVALNDLNTEAFFGQGTRLTVV.

This clone appeared a single time. The chain combines TRBV30 with TRBJ2-7, with 10 positions matching TRBD1. Germline lookup yields CDR1 GTSNPN and CDR2 SVGIG (reference sequence). The CDR3 is 14 residues long. V shed 1 base, J shed 2 bases, and the junction held 2 bases outside the gene matches. CDR3 protein: CAWSAGTGAYEQYF. CDR3 DNA: TGTGCCTGGAGTGCCGGGACAGGGGCCTACGAGCAGTACTTC.